The next 24 T cell receptor beta chains were all read from a single sample in a study of OX40 agonist ivuxolimab in advanced cancers. Some clones are missing from TCRdb's copy, which holds only in-frame ones; the method was immunoSEQ multiplex PCR. The profile shows about 64,000 clones, less than 95% of them singletons. Sequencing was performed on CD4+ or CD8+ T cells sorted from blood, taken in a trial of the OX40 agonist ivuxolimab. These receptors came from an adult with an advanced solid tumor such as melanoma, head and neck, liver or kidney cancer.

This chain joins TRBV7-8 and TRBJ2-5; TRBD1 agrees at 7 bases. The J call may be in error: the DNA end matches TRBJ2-7 better. The germline V gene has CDR1 SGHVS and CDR2 FQNEAQ. The CDR3 runs to 15 residues. DNA of the CDR3: TGTGCCAGCAGCTTAGTTTCAGGGGGCTCCTACGAGCAGTACTTC. Encoded protein: CASSLVSGGSYEQYF.

CDR3 amino acids: CASSPDTYEQYF. CDR3 in DNA: TGTGCCAGCAGTCCGGACACCTACGAGCAGTACTTC. V gene TRBV25-1 combines with J gene TRBJ2-7, with D possibly TRBD1 on 5 matching bases. Germline V gives CDR1 MGHDK, CDR2 SYGVNS. V lost 5 bases and J 2 bases, leaving 7 bases between the germline ends. CDR3 length: 12 amino acids.

The chain combines TRBV18 with TRBJ2-7; TRBD2 agrees at 7 bases. The CDR3 has 15 residues. The V gene end was trimmed by 5 bases and the J gene end by 8 bases; junction bases not matched to a gene: 15. Germline CDR1 KGHSH, CDR2 LQKENI. The CDR3 here is CASSSVEGGPRKQYF. The CDR3 DNA follows: TGTGCCAGCTCATCAGTGGAGGGAGGGCCAAGGAAGCAGTACTTC.

The chain links TRBV30 to TRBJ2-1; the D is unclear. Germline V gene lookup returns CDR1 GTSNPN and CDR2 SVGIG (reference sequence). The CDR3 extends over 11 amino acids. V dropped 4 bases and J dropped 8 bases, with 9 bases sitting between them. Written as DNA, the CDR3 is TGTGCCTGGACTTTGTTCGATGAGCAGTTCTTC. Encoded protein: CAWTLFDEQFF.

This sequence joins TRBV6-4 and TRBJ2-1, with TRBD1 identical over 9 bases. CDR3 length: 17 residues. From germline, CDR1 is MRHNA and CDR2 SNTAGT. Germline trimming cut 5 bases from V and 0 bases from J; bases unmatched to any gene: 8. The CDR3 is CASSQRQGGSSYNEQFF. CDR3 nucleotide sequence: TGTGCCAGCAGTCAACGACAGGGGGGGAGCTCCTACAATGAGCAGTTCTTC.

This clone was counted a single time. The chain combines TRBV6-4 with TRBJ2-1; 8 bases line up with TRBD2. This CDR3 spans 14 amino acids. Germline V CDR1 and CDR2: MRHNA, SNTAGT. V lost 7 bases and J lost 10; bases outside the gene matches: 12. The CDR3 loop is CASIAGHNEDEQFF. The CDR3 nucleotides read TGTGCCAGCATAGCGGGGCACAATGAGGACGAGCAGTTCTTC.

CDR3 nucleotides: TGTGCCAGCAGTTACACCGGGACAGGGGTTTCTTACGAGCAGTACTTC. Residues: CASSYTGTGVSYEQYF. This chain links TRBV6-5 with TRBJ2-7; 10 positions agree with TRBD1. The trim removed 2 bases at V and 4 bases at J, leaving 8 bases unmatched. There are 16 residues in the CDR3. The germline CDR1 and CDR2 sequences are MNHEY and SVGAGI.

The J gene is TRBJ2-1, the V gene TRBV5-4; D remains ambiguous. CDR3 length: 17 residues. V shed 4 bases and J shed 0 bases, with 17 bases lying between them. Germline-derived CDR1 and CDR2 are SGHNT and YYREEE (reference sequence). This CDR3 reads CASSRIRSQSSYNEQFF. The CDR3 coding sequence is TGTGCCAGCAGCAGAATCCGATCCCAGAGCTCCTACAATGAGCAGTTCTTC. The entire variable domain, with the rest obtained from reference TRBV5-4 and TRBJ2-1, is as follows: ETGVTQSPTHLIKTRGQQVTLRCSSQSGHNTVSWYQQALGQGPQFIFQYYREEENGRGNFPPRFSGLQFPNYSSELNVNALELDDSALYLCASSRIRSQSSYNEQFFGPGTRLTVL.

The chain links TRBV20-1 to TRBJ1-4; no reliable D call. Germline CDR1 and CDR2: DFQATT and SNEGSKA (reference sequence). The CDR3 loop spans 11 amino acids. Trimming shortened V by 0 bases and J by 4 bases, and 0 bases separated the two germline ends. Written as DNA, the CDR3 is TGCAGTGCTAGAGATAATGAAAAACTGTTTTTT. Translated, it gives CSARDNEKLFF.

For the CDR3, the DNA is TGTGCCAGCTCACCACCTAACGAAGAGACCCAGTACTTC. Translation: CASSPPNEETQYF. The chain uses TRBV18 and TRBJ2-5; D gene ambiguous. Germline CDR1 is KGHSH and CDR2 is LQKENI. V was cut by 0 bases and J by 3 bases, with 5 bases left in between. The CDR3 is made up of 13 amino acids.

The genes are TRBV11-2 and TRBJ2-2, with D possibly called TRBD1 or TRBD2 (5 bases each). CDR1 SGHAT and CDR2 FQNNGV come from the germline V gene. CDR3 length: 17 residues. With 4 bases removed from V and 1 base from J, the gap between germline ends came to 16 bases. The CDR3 coding sequence is TGTGCCAGCAGCTATCGAACCGGGACGGAGAACACCGGGGAGCTGTTTTTT. Its protein is CASSYRTGTENTGELFF. Complete variable domain (other parts from reference TRBV11-2 and TRBJ2-2): EAGVAQSPRYKIIEKRQSVAFWCNPISGHATLYWYQQILGQGPKLLIQFQNNGVVDDSQLPKDRFSAERLKGVDSTLKIQPAKLEDSAVYLCASSYRTGTENTGELFFGEGSRLTVL.

V usage is TRBV4-3 and J usage is TRBJ2-2; 9 bases map to TRBD1. The CDR3 runs 16 residues. J gave up 2 bases and V 4 bases, and 5 bases lay outside the gene matches. Germline values: CDR1 LGHNA, CDR2 YSLEER. CDR3 amino acids: CASSRDRVINTGELFF. The CDR3 nucleotides read TGCGCCAGCAGCCGGGACAGGGTAATTAACACCGGGGAGCTGTTTTTT.

The gene calls are TRBV7-9 and TRBJ1-1; D uncertain. Trimming removed 7 bases at V and 1 base at J, with 16 bases between. Germline CDR1 and CDR2: SEHNR and FQNEAQ (reference sequence). The length of the CDR3 is 15 residues. The CDR3 is CASTIGGSANTEAFF. CDR3 coding DNA: TGTGCCAGCACCATTGGAGGGTCCGCGAACACTGAAGCTTTCTTT.

V is TRBV7-6 and J is TRBJ2-7; D not resolved. Germline V gene lookup returns CDR1 SGHVS and CDR2 FNYEAQ. Trimming took off 1 base at V and 0 bases at J, with 13 bases between the two ends. This CDR3 has 16 amino acids. CDR3 coding DNA: TGTGCCAGCAGCTTAGGGACCTCTGTGGGCTCCTACGAGCAGTACTTC. Its translation is CASSLGTSVGSYEQYF.

This chain uses TRBV6-5 with TRBJ2-7, with D tentatively TRBD1 (6 bases). V gave up 5 bases and J gave up 0 bases, with 11 bases separating them. CDR1 and CDR2 from the germline V gene are MNHEY and SVGAGI. This CDR3 region has 14 residues. DNA for the CDR3: TGTGCCAGCAGTATCGACAGGAGCTCCTACGAGCAGTACTTC. Protein product: CASSIDRSSYEQYF.

The rearrangement joins TRBV19 to TRBJ2-1, with 12 bases matching TRBD2. In germline, CDR1 is LNHDA, CDR2 SQIVND (reference sequence). Losses at the gene ends were 8 bases for V and 0 bases for J; bases not matched to a gene: 8. This CDR3 region has 17 residues. The CDR3 sequence: CASRTTSGGSSYNEQFF. Written as DNA, the CDR3 is TGTGCCAGTCGAACTACTAGCGGGGGGAGCTCCTACAATGAGCAGTTCTTC.

DNA of the CDR3: TGTGCCAGTAGTATAGGAAGTACTAGCGGATACAATGAGCAGTTCTTC. Protein sequence: CASSIGSTSGYNEQFF. The chain employs TRBV19 and TRBJ2-1; 8 bases agree with TRBD2. Germline assignment: CDR1 LNHDA and CDR2 SQIVND (reference sequence). The junction had 6 bases not matched to a gene; V was cut back by 1 base and J by 4 bases. CDR3 size: 16 residues.

The chain carries TRBV19 and TRBJ1-5, with D possibly matching TRBD1 (6 bases). Trimming stripped 7 bases from V and 7 bases from J, with 17 bases between. Germline values: CDR1 LNHDA, CDR2 SQIVND (reference sequence). The CDR3 runs to 14 residues. The CDR3 sequence is CASTAGAWTQPQHF. The CDR3 region has the DNA TGTGCCAGTACTGCGGGGGCCTGGACACAGCCCCAGCATTTT.

V is TRBV2 and J is TRBJ2-3, with D perhaps matching TRBD2 (6 bases). Trimming cost V 8 bases and J 1 base, with 13 bases left between them. Germline V CDR1 and CDR2: SNHLY, FYNNEI. The CDR3 contains 14 residues. The CDR3 bases are TGTGCCAGCGGACCTAGCGTACGCACAGATACGCAGTATTTT. Residues: CASGPSVRTDTQYF.

CDR3 protein: CASSPRPSGGGNEQFF. DNA for the CDR3: TGTGCCAGCAGCCCCCGCCCTAGCGGGGGGGGCAATGAGCAGTTCTTC. The J gene is TRBJ2-1, the V gene TRBV7-2; TRBD2 agrees at 12 bases. J gave up 6 bases and V 5 bases, and 8 bases lay outside the gene matches. CDR1 SGHTA and CDR2 FQGNSA come from the germline V gene. CDR3 size: 16 residues.

In this sample, this clone turned up a few times. This chain uses TRBV12-5 with TRBJ2-7, with a tentative D call TRBD1 (6 bases). The V and J ends lost 7 bases and 1 base respectively, with 14 bases between them. The CDR3 has 14 amino acids. Per germline, CDR1 LGHNT and CDR2 FRNRAP. CDR3 protein: CASALQQGSYEQYF. The CDR3 DNA reads TGTGCTAGTGCCCTACAACAGGGTTCCTACGAGCAGTACTTC.

This clone was seen a few times. V is TRBV28 and J is TRBJ1-1; 7 bases line up with TRBD1. The germline V gene has CDR1 MDHEN and CDR2 SYDVKM. V lost 8 bases to trimming and J lost 4 bases; unmatched junction nucleotides: 4. The CDR3 is made up of 12 amino acids. CDR3 loop: CASDRDSTEAFF. The DNA for the CDR3 is TGTGCCAGCGACAGGGATTCCACTGAAGCTTTCTTT.

The J gene is TRBJ1-1, the V gene TRBV19, with TRBD1 as a possible D gene (5 bases). V lost 1 base and J 3 bases, leaving 15 bases between the germline ends. The CDR3 has 16 residues. Germline V gene lookup returns CDR1 LNHDA and CDR2 SQIVND (reference sequence). The CDR3, as DNA: TGTGCCAGTAGTATAGGAGGGGCGACGTTTCACACTGAAGCTTTCTTT. Translating it yields CASSIGGATFHTEAFF.

The gene calls are TRBV6-6 and TRBJ2-1; D perhaps matches TRBD1 (6 bases). The CDR3 has 15 amino acids. V was cut by 6 bases and J by 0 bases, with 12 bases left in between. From germline, CDR1 is MNHNY and CDR2 SVGAGI (reference sequence). CDR3: CASSLGHRSYNEQFF. CDR3 in DNA: TGTGCCAGCAGCCTGGGACACCGCTCCTACAATGAGCAGTTCTTC.